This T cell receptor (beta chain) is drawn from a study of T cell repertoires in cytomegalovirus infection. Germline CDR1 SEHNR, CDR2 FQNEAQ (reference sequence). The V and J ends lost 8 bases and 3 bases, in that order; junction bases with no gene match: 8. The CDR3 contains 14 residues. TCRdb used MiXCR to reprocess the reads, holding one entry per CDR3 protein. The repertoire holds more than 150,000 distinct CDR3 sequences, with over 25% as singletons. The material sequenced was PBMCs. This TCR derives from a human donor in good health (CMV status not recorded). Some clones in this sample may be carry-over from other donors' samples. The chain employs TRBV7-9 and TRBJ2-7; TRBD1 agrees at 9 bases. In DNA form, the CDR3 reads TGTGCCAGCGCGGACAGGGGAAAATTCTACGAGCAGTACTTC. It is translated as CASADRGKFYEQYF.